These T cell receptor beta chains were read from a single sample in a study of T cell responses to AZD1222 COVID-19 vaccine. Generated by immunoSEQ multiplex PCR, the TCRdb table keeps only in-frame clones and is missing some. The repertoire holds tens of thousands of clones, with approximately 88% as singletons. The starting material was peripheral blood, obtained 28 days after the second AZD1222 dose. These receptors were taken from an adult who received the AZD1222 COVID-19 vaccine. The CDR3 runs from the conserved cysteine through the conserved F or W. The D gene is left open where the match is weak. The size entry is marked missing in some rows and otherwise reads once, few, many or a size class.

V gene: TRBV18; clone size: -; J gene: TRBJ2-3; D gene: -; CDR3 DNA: TGTGCCAGCCTCATTGTCCCCACAGATACGCAGTATTTT; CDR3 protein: CASLIVPTDTQYF
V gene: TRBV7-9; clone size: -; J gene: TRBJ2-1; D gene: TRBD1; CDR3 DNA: TGTGCCAGCAGCTTAGCGGGACAGGGTAGCTACAATGAGCAGTTCTTC; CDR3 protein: CASSLAGQGSYNEQFF
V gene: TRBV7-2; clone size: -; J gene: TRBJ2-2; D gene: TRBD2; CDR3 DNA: TGTGCCAGCAGCTTGAAACCCCTGGGGAAGAGCGGGGTGTTTTTT; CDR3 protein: CASSLKPLGKSGVFF
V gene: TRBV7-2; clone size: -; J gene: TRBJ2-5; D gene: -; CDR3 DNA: TGTGCCAGCAGCTTAGCTAGAGCCCAAGAGACCCAGTACTTC; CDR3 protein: CASSLARAQETQYF
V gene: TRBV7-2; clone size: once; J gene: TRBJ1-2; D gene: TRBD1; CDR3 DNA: TGTGCCAGCAGCTCGGGACAGGGATATGGCTACACCTTC; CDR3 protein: CASSSGQGYGYTF
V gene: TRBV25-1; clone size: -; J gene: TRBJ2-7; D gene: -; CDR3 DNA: TGTGCCAGCAGTGAATATCTGGGGACCTACGAGCAGTACTTC; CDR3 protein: CASSEYLGTYEQYF
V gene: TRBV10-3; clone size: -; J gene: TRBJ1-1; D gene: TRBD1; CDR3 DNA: TGTGCCATCAGTGAGCCCAGACAGGGCGGATACACTGAAGCTTTCTTT; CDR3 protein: CAISEPRQGGYTEAFF
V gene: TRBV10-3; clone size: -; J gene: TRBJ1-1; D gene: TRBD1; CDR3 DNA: TGTGCCATCAGGGACAGGGAAAACACTGAAGCTTTCTTT; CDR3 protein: CAIRDRENTEAFF
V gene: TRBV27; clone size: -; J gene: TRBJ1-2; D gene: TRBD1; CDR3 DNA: TGTGCCAGTAAACAAGGGACAGCACCTTATGGCTACACCTTC; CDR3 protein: CASKQGTAPYGYTF
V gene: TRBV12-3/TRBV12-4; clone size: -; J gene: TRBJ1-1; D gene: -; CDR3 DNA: TGTGCCAGCAGTTCCCTTACCGGGCCTGAAGCTTTCTTT; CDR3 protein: CASSSLTGPEAFF
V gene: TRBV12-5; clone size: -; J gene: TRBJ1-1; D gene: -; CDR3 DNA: TGTGCTAGTGGTTTTATCCCAGGACAGATTAACACTGAAGCTTTCTTT; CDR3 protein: CASGFIPGQINTEAFF
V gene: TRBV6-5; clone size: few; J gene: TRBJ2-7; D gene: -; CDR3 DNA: TGTGCCAGCAGCTCTACTAGGCGCTACGAGCAGTACTTC; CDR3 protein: CASSSTRRYEQYF
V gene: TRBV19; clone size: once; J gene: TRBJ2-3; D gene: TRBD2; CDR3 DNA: TGTGCCAGTAGTCTAGGAGCGGGGATGTCAGATACGCAGTATTTT; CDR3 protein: CASSLGAGMSDTQYF
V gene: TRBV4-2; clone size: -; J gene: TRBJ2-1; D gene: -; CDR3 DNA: TGTGCCAGCAGCCAAGAACCCCCAGCCGAATACAATGAGCAGTTCTTC; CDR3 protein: CASSQEPPAEYNEQFF
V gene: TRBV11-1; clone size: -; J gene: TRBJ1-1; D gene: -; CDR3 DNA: TGTGCCAGCAGCGCAAATCCGAGTAACACTGAAGCTTTCTTT; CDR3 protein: CASSANPSNTEAFF
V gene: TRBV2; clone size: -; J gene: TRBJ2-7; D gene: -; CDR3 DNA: TGTGCCAGCAGGGGACTTGGACGGGACTACGAGCAGTACTTC; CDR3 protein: CASRGLGRDYEQYF
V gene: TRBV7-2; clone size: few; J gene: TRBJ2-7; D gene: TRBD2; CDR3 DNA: TGTGCCAGCAGCCCTGGGGTAGCGGGACCCTCCTACGAGCAGTACTTC; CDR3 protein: CASSPGVAGPSYEQYF
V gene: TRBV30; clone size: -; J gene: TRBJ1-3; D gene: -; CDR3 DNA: TGTGCCTGGAGTGTACTGAAGAGCTCTGGAAACACCATATATTTT; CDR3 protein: CAWSVLKSSGNTIYF
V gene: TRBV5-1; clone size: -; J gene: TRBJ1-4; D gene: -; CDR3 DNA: TGCGCCAGCAGCTTGGGAACAGGGCTTAATGAAAAACTGTTTTTT; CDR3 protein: CASSLGTGLNEKLFF
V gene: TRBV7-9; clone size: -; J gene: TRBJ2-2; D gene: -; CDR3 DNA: TGTGCCAGCAGCACAAACAGGAACACCGGGGAGCTGTTTTTT; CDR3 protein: CASSTNRNTGELFF
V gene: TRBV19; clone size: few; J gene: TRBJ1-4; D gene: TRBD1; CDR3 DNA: TGTGCCAGTAGTACCCGGGACAGGGTTGAAAAACTGTTTTTT; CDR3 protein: CASSTRDRVEKLFF
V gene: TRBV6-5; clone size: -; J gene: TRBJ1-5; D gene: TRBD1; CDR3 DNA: TGTGCCAGCACCCTATCGGCAGGGGGCTATCAGCCCCAGCATTTT; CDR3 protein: CASTLSAGGYQPQHF
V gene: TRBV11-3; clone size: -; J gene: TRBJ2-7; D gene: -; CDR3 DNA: TGTGCCAGCAGCTTCGGAGACGAGCAGTACTTC; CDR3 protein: CASSFGDEQYF
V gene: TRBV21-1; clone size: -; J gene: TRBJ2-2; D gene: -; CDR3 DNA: TGTGCCAGCAGCAAGGCCCTCCCGGGCACCGGGGAGCTGTTTTTT; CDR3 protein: CASSKALPGTGELFF
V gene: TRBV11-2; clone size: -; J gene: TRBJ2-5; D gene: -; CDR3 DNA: TGTGCCAGCAGTTGGAGCGGGGAGACCCAGTACTTC; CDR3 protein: CASSWSGETQYF
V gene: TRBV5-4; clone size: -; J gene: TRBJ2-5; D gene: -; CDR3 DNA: TGTGCCAGCAGCTTGGGGCCGTACCAAGAGACCCAGTACTTC; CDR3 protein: CASSLGPYQETQYF
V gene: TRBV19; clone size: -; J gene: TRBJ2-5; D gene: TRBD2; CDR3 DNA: TGTGCCAGTATGGCTAGCGGTCAAGAGACCCAGTACTTC; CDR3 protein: CASMASGQETQYF
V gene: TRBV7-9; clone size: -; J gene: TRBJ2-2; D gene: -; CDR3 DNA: TGTGCCAGCAGCAATAGCACTAGCCCCGGGGAGCTGTTTTTT; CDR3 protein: CASSNSTSPGELFF
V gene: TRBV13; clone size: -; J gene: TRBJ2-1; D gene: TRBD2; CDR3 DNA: TGTGCCAGCAGCTGGGGGGACGGACACTGGACTAGCGGGAGGGCCTACAGCAATGAGCAGTTCTTC; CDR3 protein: CASSWGDGHWTSGRAYSNEQFF
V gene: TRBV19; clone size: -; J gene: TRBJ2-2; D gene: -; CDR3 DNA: TGTGCCAGTAGTATAGCCTACCGGCGGGCGACCGGGGAGCTGTTTTTT; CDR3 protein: CASSIAYRRATGELFF
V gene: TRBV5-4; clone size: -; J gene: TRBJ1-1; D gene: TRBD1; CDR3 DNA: TGTGCCAGCAGCTTGGGCCAGGGGGCCCCGAACACTGAAGCTTTCTTT; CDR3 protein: CASSLGQGAPNTEAFF
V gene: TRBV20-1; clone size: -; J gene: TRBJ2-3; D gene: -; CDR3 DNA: TGCAGTGCCCCCGGAACAGATACGCAGTATTTT; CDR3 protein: CSAPGTDTQYF
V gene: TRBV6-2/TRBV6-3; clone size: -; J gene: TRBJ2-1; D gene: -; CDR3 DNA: TGTGCCAGCAGTTACACTGGACGGCCCAATGAGCAGTTCTTC; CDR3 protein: CASSYTGRPNEQFF
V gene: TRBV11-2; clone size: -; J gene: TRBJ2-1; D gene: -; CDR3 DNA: TGTGCCAGCAGCTTAGCGCGCAGCCACAATGAGCAGTTCTTC; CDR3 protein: CASSLARSHNEQFF
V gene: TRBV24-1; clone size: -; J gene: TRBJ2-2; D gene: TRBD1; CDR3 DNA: TGTGCCACCAGTGATTTTGTGGACAGGGGAACCGGGGAGCTGTTTTTT; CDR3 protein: CATSDFVDRGTGELFF
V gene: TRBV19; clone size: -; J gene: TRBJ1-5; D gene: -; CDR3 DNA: TGTGCCACCGACACCGGGCCAAGGGGTAGCAATCAGCCCCAGCATTTT; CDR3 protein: CATDTGPRGSNQPQHF
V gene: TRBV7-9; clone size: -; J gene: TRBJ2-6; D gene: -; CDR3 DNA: TGTGCCAGCAGCTCTCAATCTGGGGCCAACGTCCTGACTTTC; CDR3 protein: CASSSQSGANVLTF
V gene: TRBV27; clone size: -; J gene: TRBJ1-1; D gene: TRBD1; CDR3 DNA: TGTGCCAGCAGTTTAGGGGCAGGGGGCACTGAAGCTTTCTTT; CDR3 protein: CASSLGAGGTEAFF
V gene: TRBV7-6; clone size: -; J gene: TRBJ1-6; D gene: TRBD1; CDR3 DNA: TGTGCCAGCAGCTTAGGGACAGGTGATAATTCACCCCTCCACTTT; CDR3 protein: CASSLGTGDNSPLHF
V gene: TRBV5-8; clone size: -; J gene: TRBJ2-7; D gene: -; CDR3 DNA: TGTGCCAGCAGCCGATCGGACGGCGCCCTCTCCTACGAGCAGTACTTC; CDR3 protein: CASSRSDGALSYEQYF
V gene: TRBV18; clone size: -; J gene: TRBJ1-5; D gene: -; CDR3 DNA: TGTGCCAGCTCACCAGAGGGACCGCGCAATCAGCCCCAGCATTTT; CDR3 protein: CASSPEGPRNQPQHF
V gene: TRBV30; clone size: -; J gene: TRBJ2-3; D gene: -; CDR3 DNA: TGTGCCTGGAGTGGTGGGGACACAGATACGCAGTATTTT; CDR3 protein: CAWSGGDTDTQYF
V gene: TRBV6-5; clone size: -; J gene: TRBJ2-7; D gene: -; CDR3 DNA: TGTGCCAGCAGCTCCCTAGGCAGGTTCTCCTACGAGCAGTACTTC; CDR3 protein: CASSSLGRFSYEQYF
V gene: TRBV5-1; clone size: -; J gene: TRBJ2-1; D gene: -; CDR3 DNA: TGCGCCAGCAGCTTGATTGAGGGGCGGGAGTTCTTC; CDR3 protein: CASSLIEGREFF
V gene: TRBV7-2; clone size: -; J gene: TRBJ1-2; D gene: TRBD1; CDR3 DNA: TGTGCCAGCGGGGGGGACAGGGTCTATACTAACTATGGCTACACCTTC; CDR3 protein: CASGGDRVYTNYGYTF
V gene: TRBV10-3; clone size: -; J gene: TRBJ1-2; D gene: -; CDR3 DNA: TGTGCCATCAGTGGATCTGTTTTTGATGGCTACACCTTC; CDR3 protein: CAISGSVFDGYTF
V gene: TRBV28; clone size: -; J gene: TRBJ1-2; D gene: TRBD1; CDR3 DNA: TGTGCCAGCAGTCGACAGGGGTATAACTATGGCTACACCTTC; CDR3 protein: CASSRQGYNYGYTF
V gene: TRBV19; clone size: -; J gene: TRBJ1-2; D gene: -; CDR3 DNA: TGTGCCAGTAGTACCACCGGGACACCCTTCTATGGCTACACCTTC; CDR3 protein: CASSTTGTPFYGYTF
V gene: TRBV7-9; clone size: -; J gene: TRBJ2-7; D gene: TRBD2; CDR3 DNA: TGTGCCAGCAGCTTCCACCTCGGGACTAACTCCTACGAGCAGTACTTC; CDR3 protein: CASSFHLGTNSYEQYF
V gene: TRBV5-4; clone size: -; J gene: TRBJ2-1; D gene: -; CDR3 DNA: TGTGCCAGCAGCTTGGGTGGGAGAGGAGACAATGAGCAGTTCTTC; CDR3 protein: CASSLGGRGDNEQFF
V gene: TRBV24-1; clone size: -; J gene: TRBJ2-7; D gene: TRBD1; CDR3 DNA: TGTGCCACAACCGGGACAGGGGGCTACTACGAGCAGTACTTC; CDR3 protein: CATTGTGGYYEQYF
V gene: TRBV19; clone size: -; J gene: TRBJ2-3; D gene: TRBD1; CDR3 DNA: TGTGCCAGTAGCCGACGACAGGGGGGCTTTGTTCATACGCAGTATTTT; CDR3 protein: CASSRRQGGFVHTQYF
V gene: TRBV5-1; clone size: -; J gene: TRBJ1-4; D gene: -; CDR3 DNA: TGCGCCAGCAAGGAAGGCAGGGTAGCTGAAAAACTGTTTTTT; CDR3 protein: CASKEGRVAEKLFF